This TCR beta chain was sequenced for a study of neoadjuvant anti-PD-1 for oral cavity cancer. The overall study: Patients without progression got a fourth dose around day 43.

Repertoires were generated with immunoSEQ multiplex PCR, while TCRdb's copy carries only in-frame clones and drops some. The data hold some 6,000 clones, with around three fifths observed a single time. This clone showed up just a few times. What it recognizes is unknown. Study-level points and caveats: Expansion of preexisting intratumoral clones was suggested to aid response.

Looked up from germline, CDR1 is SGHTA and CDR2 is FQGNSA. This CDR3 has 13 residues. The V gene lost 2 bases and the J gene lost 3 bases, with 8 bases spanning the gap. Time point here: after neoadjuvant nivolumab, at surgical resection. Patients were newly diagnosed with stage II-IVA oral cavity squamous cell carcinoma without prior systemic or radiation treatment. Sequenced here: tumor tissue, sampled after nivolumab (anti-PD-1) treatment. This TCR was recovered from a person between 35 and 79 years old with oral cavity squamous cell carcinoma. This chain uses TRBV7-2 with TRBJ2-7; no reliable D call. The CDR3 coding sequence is TGTGCCAGCAGCTTACCACCCGGCTACGAGCAGTACTTC. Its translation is CASSLPPGYEQYF.